This entry lists 29 T cell receptor beta chains sequenced from one sample in a study of T cells in Graves' hyperthyroidism and ophthalmopathy (dated 2019 in TCRdb). Receptor amplification or capture employed multiplex PCR. Sequencing took place on an Illumina HiSeq 2000. Amplification of TCR beta CDR3 regions was carried out from RNA transcripts. The first round of RT-PCR for the TCR CDR3 was performed with the HTBI primer set and the Qiagen OneStep RT-PCR kit. Through fastp at Q25 and MiXCR, TCRdb rebuilt clones from the public reads, retaining in-frame beta chains. When rows share a CDR3 protein, they turn into one entry using the most common DNA and genes. This sample is represented by about 180,000 distinct CDR3 sequences; just under 9.5% of them were singletons. Approximately 24% of the sample is in the top ten clones. The sequenced sample was blood. Every receptor here comes from a woman younger than 35 with Graves' hyperthyroidism that later progressed to Graves' ophthalmopathy.

This clonotype was picked up many times. The J gene is TRBJ2-7, the V gene TRBV4-1; D may be TRBD2 (7 bases). CDR1 and CDR2 (germline): MGHRA, YSYEKL. V gave up 0 bases and J gave up 0 bases, with 12 bases separating them. The CDR3 covers 16 residues. The DNA of the CDR3 is TGCGCCAGCAGCCAAGAGGGGGGCGGGGGCTCCTACGAGCAGTACTTC. It codes for CASSQEGGGGSYEQYF.

This clonotype was seen at least ten times. The chain is built from TRBV2 and TRBJ1-6, with TRBD1 identical over 8 bases. J was trimmed by 6 bases and V by 4 bases; bases with no gene match: 2. The germline V gene encodes CDR1 SNHLY and CDR2 FYNNEI. The CDR3 loop spans 14 amino acids. The CDR3 loop is CASSGRGRNSPLHF. The CDR3 DNA reads as TGTGCCAGCAGTGGCAGGGGGCGTAATTCACCCCTCCACTTT.

This clonotype was seen repeatedly, ten times or more. The gene calls are TRBV19 and TRBJ2-7; perhaps TRBD2 as D (5 bases). With 2 bases removed from V and 0 bases from J, the gap between germline ends came to 11 bases. The germline gives CDR1 LNHDA, CDR2 SQIVND (reference sequence). The length of the CDR3 is 15 residues. This chain's CDR3 is CASSISGGYSYEQYF. The CDR3 DNA follows: TGTGCCAGTAGTATATCGGGCGGGTACTCCTACGAGCAGTACTTC.

This clonotype was observed many times. The chain employs TRBV7-8 and TRBJ1-5; possibly TRBD1 for D (6 bases). CDR3 length: 16 residues. Trimming cost V 4 bases and J 7 bases, with 20 bases left between them. The germline V gene has CDR1 SGHVS and CDR2 FQNEAQ. The CDR3: CASSSSHGGRGQPQHF. Written as DNA, the CDR3 is TGTGCCAGCAGCTCCTCCCACGGGGGCAGGGGCCAGCCCCAGCATTTT.

This clonotype showed up many times. The chain has TRBV10-3 and TRBJ2-1, with TRBD2 matching 15 bases. Germline loops: CDR1 ENHRY, CDR2 SYGVKD. This CDR3 is 16 amino acids long. Germline trimming cut 6 bases from V and 7 bases from J; bases unmatched to any gene: 7. The CDR3 is CAIRPGLAGGTNEQFF. Written as DNA, the CDR3 is TGTGCCATCAGACCGGGACTAGCGGGGGGTACGAATGAGCAGTTCTTC.

A few counts support this clonotype. No conserved phenylalanine or tryptophan is present at the end of the CDR3, so a read error is the likely explanation. The chain has TRBV28 and TRBJ2-5; D possibly corresponds to TRBD2 (5 bases). In germline, CDR1 is MDHEN, CDR2 SYDVKM. The CDR3 extends over 16 amino acids. Trimming pared 2 bases from V and 1 base from J, leaving 14 bases between. The CDR3 DNA follows: TGTGCCAGCAGTTTAGGAGGTGCGCGGAGCCAAGAGACCCAGTACCTC. This translates into CASSLGGARSQETQYL.

This clonotype was seen many times. The chain is built from TRBV18 and TRBJ2-1; 10 bases match TRBD2. There are 18 residues in the CDR3. Trimming took 0 bases from V and 1 from J; bases not matched to a gene: 6. Germline values: CDR1 KGHSH, CDR2 LQKENI. The CDR3 region has the DNA TGTGCCAGCTCACCACCGAGCGGGAGGGCCCTGTCCTACAATGAGCAGTTCTTC. Its translation: CASSPPSGRALSYNEQFF.

This chain links TRBV30 with TRBJ2-1; 10 positions match TRBD2. Unmatched junction bases numbered 9, after V lost 3 bases and J lost 7 bases. The CDR3 is 15 residues long. CDR1 is GTSNPN, CDR2 SVGIG, per germline (reference sequence). CDR3 loop: CAWSLGLAPENEQFF. The CDR3 DNA is TGTGCCTGGAGCTTGGGACTAGCGCCAGAGAATGAGCAGTTCTTC.

This clonotype was found many times. The chain couples TRBV11-1 to TRBJ2-1, with TRBD2 identical over 8 bases. After removal of 5 bases from V and 9 bases from J, the junction contained 12 bases not matched to a gene. Looked up from germline, CDR1 is SGHAT and CDR2 is FQDESV (reference sequence). This CDR3 has 15 residues. Here the CDR3 DNA reads TGTGCCAGCAGCACACGAGCGGGAGCCCAGTCTGAGCAGTTCTTC. It codes for CASSTRAGAQSEQFF.

The table lists this clonotype with many counts. V is TRBV4-1 and J is TRBJ1-2; D is undetermined. Per the germline V gene, CDR1 is MGHRA and CDR2 is YSYEKL. Trimming removed 5 bases at V and 9 bases at J, with 22 bases between. This CDR3 is built from 15 residues. CDR3 DNA sequence: TGCGCCAGCAGCGAAGTATTGTCAGGTCCCGGGAGCTACACCTTC. Protein product: CASSEVLSGPGSYTF.

This clonotype has just a few counts. The chain joins TRBV27 to TRBJ2-3; 12 bases line up with TRBD2. With 7 bases clipped from V and 6 bases from J, the junction kept 11 bases outside the gene matches. Germline V gene sequence: CDR1 MNHEY, CDR2 SMNVEV (reference sequence). The CDR3 has 16 amino acids. The CDR3 reads CASNLLAGGRSDTQYF. The CDR3 DNA is TGTGCCAGCAACCTACTAGCGGGAGGCCGTAGCGATACGCAGTATTTT.

This chain connects TRBV6-4 to TRBJ2-3; 11 nucleotides agree with TRBD2. Trimming at V came to 5 bases and at J to 4 bases, leaving 5 bases not matched to a gene. This CDR3 is built from 15 residues. Germline V gene sequence: CDR1 MRHNA, CDR2 SNTAGT. The DNA of the CDR3 is TGTGCCAGCAGTCTTAGCGGGGGGGTCCCAGATACGCAGTATTTT. This sequence encodes CASSLSGGVPDTQYF.

A few counts support this clonotype. This chain joins TRBV6-4 and TRBJ2-3; D may be TRBD1 or TRBD2 (5 bases each). The CDR3 sequence is 16 residues long. V was clipped by 5 bases and J by 4 bases, with 19 bases between them. The germline gives CDR1 MRHNA, CDR2 SNTAGT. CDR3 residues: CASSTGATLGADTQYF. CDR3 nucleotides: TGTGCCAGCAGTACCGGGGCTACGTTGGGGGCAGATACGCAGTATTTT.

This clonotype has a count of ten or more. The rearrangement joins TRBV12-3 or TRBV12-4 to TRBJ2-7, with D maybe TRBD1 (5 bases). CDR3 length: 15 residues. V lost 4 bases and J 2 bases, leaving 15 bases between the germline ends. The CDR3 DNA reads TGTGCCAGCAGTTCTTGGGGTCAGGGCACCTACGAGCAGTACTTC. Its protein product is CASSSWGQGTYEQYF.

This clonotype came up many times. The chain joins TRBV7-8 to TRBJ2-7, with 8 nucleotides matching TRBD2. Looked up from germline, CDR1 is SGHVS and CDR2 is FQNEAQ. V lost 6 bases, J lost 0 bases, and 16 bases stayed unmatched. CDR3 length: 18 amino acids. The chain's CDR3 is CASRRWGGRPTYSYEQYF. The CDR3 DNA reads as TGTGCCAGCAGGAGGTGGGGCGGGAGGCCTACCTACTCCTACGAGCAGTACTTC.

There are a few counts of this clonotype. The CDR3 end shows no conserved phenylalanine or tryptophan, and so a read error is likely. The rearrangement links TRBV7-6 to TRBJ1-2; TRBD1 is a possible D gene (5 bases). V was trimmed by 2 bases and J by 7 bases, leaving 11 bases between them. CDR1 is SGHVS, CDR2 FNYEAQ, per germline. The CDR3 totals 13 residues. The CDR3 here is CASSLTQEGGYTL. CDR3 in DNA: TGTGCCAGCAGCTTAACACAGGAGGGTGGCTACACCCTC.

This clonotype was detected many times. The chain has TRBV4-2 and TRBJ2-7; D is perhaps TRBD1 (6 bases). Trimming removed 0 bases from V and 9 bases from J, with 12 bases in between. Per the germline V gene, CDR1 is LGHNA and CDR2 is YNFKEQ. The CDR3 spans 13 residues. The CDR3 nucleotides are TGTGCCAGCAGCCAAGACCGACAGGCCAGGCAGTACTTC. It specifies CASSQDRQARQYF.

This clonotype was seen at least ten times. CDR3 nucleotide sequence: TGTGCCAGCAGTCCGGGACAGAAAGAGACCCAGTACTTC. Its protein product is CASSPGQKETQYF. The rearrangement joins TRBV12-3 or TRBV12-4 to TRBJ2-5; 7 bases are a match to TRBD1. The CDR3 is made up of 13 amino acids. The trim removed 5 bases at V and 3 bases at J, leaving 3 bases unmatched.

This clonotype was picked up many times. The chain has TRBV2 and TRBJ1-1, with D possibly matching TRBD1 (6 bases). Trimming took 7 bases from V and 7 from J, leaving 13 bases between them. The CDR3 is 12 amino acids. The germline V gene encodes CDR1 SNHLY and CDR2 FYNNEI. The DNA of the CDR3 is TGTGCCAGCATGGTGGGGGGCTTTGAAGCTTTCTTT. Amino acids: CASMVGGFEAFF. The complete variable domain, with remaining parts taken from reference TRBV2 and TRBJ1-1, reads EPEVTQTPSHQVTQMGQEVILRCVPISNHLYFYWYRQILGQKVEFLVSFYNNEISEKSEIFDDQFSVERPDGSNFTLKIRSTKLEDSAMYFCASMVGGFEAFFGQGTRLTVV.

This clonotype was recorded a few times. The chain carries TRBV27 and TRBJ1-2, with D perhaps matching TRBD1 (5 bases). Per the germline V gene, CDR1 is MNHEY and CDR2 is SMNVEV (reference sequence). V was cut by 5 bases and J by 3 bases, with 13 bases left in between. This CDR3 is 14 amino acids long. The CDR3 region has the DNA TGTGCCAGCAGTCCCCCCAAGGGGCACTATGGCTACACCTTC. The encoded protein is CASSPPKGHYGYTF.

In its sample, this clonotype was seen many times. The chain has TRBV12-3 or TRBV12-4 and TRBJ1-5; TRBD1 might be the D (5 bases). V lost 5 bases, J lost 8 bases, and 13 bases lay in between. The CDR3 consists of 13 residues. CDR3 loop: CASSRQRREPQHF. The CDR3 coding sequence is TGTGCCAGCAGTCGACAGCGGCGGGAGCCCCAGCATTTT.

V is TRBV6-1 and J is TRBJ2-5, with D perhaps TRBD2 (6 bases). The CDR3 runs 15 residues. Trimming removed 5 bases from V and 1 base from J, with 14 bases in between. CDR1 MNHNS and CDR2 SASEGT come from the germline V gene. The CDR3 region has the DNA TGTGCCAGCAGTAAGAGGCGGGGTCCCCAAGAGACCCAGTACTTC. It encodes CASSKRRGPQETQYF.

In this sample, this clonotype turned up a few times. The genes are TRBV6-1 and TRBJ2-3, with 12 bases aligning to TRBD2. J lost 4 bases, V lost 5 bases, and 13 bases had no gene match. This CDR3 contains 18 residues. The germline CDR1 and CDR2 sequences are MNHNS and SASEGT. DNA for the CDR3: TGTGCCAGCAGTTACCCTTCACTTCTAGCGGGGGGGCCAGATACGCAGTATTTT. It specifies CASSYPSLLAGGPDTQYF.

This clonotype has a count of ten or more. The CDR3 bases are TGTGCCAGCAGCTTAATACCCTACGAGCAGTACTTC. This translates into CASSLIPYEQYF. The chain combines TRBV11-2 with TRBJ2-7; D call uncertain. Between the trimmed V and J ends, which lost 2 bases and 2 bases, there was a span of 4 bases. This CDR3 spans 12 amino acids. Germline lookup yields CDR1 SGHAT and CDR2 FQNNGV.

This clonotype showed up many times. The chain links TRBV5-5 to TRBJ2-3; 14 positions agree with TRBD2. In germline, CDR1 is SGHKS, CDR2 YYEKEE (reference sequence). CDR3 length: 15 residues. V lost 4 bases to trimming and J lost 7 bases; unmatched junction nucleotides: 5. The CDR3 coding sequence is TGTGCCAGCAGCCAGACTAGCGGGGGGGGAAATACGCAGTATTTT. This translates into CASSQTSGGGNTQYF.

This clonotype was detected many times. The chain carries TRBV2 and TRBJ1-4, with TRBD1 as a possible D gene (5 bases). The V gene's germline CDR1 is SNHLY and CDR2 FYNNEI. The V gene lost 3 bases and the J gene lost 7 bases, with 15 bases spanning the gap. CDR3 size: 15 residues. The CDR3 bases are TGTGCCAGCAGTGAGGTCGGGACGGGGGGTGAAAAACTGTTTTTT. Translated, it gives CASSEVGTGGEKLFF. Full variable domain (rest looked up from reference TRBV2 and TRBJ1-4): EPEVTQTPSHQVTQMGQEVILRCVPISNHLYFYWYRQILGQKVEFLVSFYNNEISEKSEIFDDQFSVERPDGSNFTLKIRSTKLEDSAMYFCASSEVGTGGEKLFFGSGTQLSVL.

The rearrangement links TRBV18 to TRBJ2-1; TRBD2 matches 11 bases. The CDR3 covers 16 residues. Germline V gene data show CDR1 as KGHSH and CDR2 as LQKENI. V trimming: 4 bases; J trimming: 5 bases; junction bases outside the gene matches: 7. The CDR3 coding sequence is TGTGCCAGCTCACTATCGACTAGCGGGGACCACAATGAGCAGTTCTTC. Its protein is CASSLSTSGDHNEQFF.

At least ten counts were recorded for this clonotype. This rearrangement joins TRBV20-1 to TRBJ2-3, with TRBD2 matching 13 bases. This CDR3 contains 16 residues. Losses at the gene ends were 3 bases for V and 3 bases for J; bases not matched to a gene: 6. Per germline, CDR1 DFQATT and CDR2 SNEGSKA (reference sequence). In DNA, the CDR3 is TGCAGTGCTAGCGGGACTAGCGGGGTGCAAACAGATACGCAGTATTTT. Translating gives CSASGTSGVQTDTQYF.

This clonotype was found many times. This chain links TRBV20-1 with TRBJ1-2; possible D gene TRBD1, 6 bases. Trimming took off 0 bases at V and 1 base at J, with 18 bases between the two ends. Germline CDR1 and CDR2: DFQATT and SNEGSKA (reference sequence). The CDR3 is 17 residues long. DNA of the CDR3: TGCAGTGCTAGAGATCAGGGACATCTCGGGGGTAACTATGGCTACACCTTC. This gives the protein CSARDQGHLGGNYGYTF.